These 15 T cell receptor beta chains were all obtained from the same sample, sequenced in a study of blood T cell repertoires in COVID-19. Profiling relied on immunoSEQ multiplex PCR, and the TCRdb table lists in-frame clones only, not all of them. Counted here are a few hundred thousand clones, 60% to 75% occurring once; the ten biggest clones make up about 3.1%. The sequenced sample consisted of peripheral blood. The receptor set was obtained from an elderly woman with acute or convalescent COVID-19.

Concerning this clone: Within the sample, other DNA sequences also encode this same CDR3. CDR3 coding DNA: TGCGCCAGCAGCTTGGATCCAGGGGTGAACACTGAAGCTTTCTTT. The encoded protein is CASSLDPGVNTEAFF. The gene calls are TRBV5-1 and TRBJ1-1, with D possibly matching TRBD1 (6 bases). V dropped 0 bases and J dropped 0 bases, with 9 bases sitting between them. The CDR3 length is 15 residues. The germline gives CDR1 SGHRS, CDR2 YFSETQ.

The gene calls are TRBV3-1 (or the pseudogene TRBV3-2) and TRBJ1-2, with D unclear. Germline loops: CDR1 LGHDT, CDR2 YNNKEL (reference sequence). This CDR3 contains 13 residues. V was pared by 1 base and J by 2 bases, with 5 bases between. The CDR3, as DNA: TGTGCCAGCAGCCAAGTCAGAAACTATGGCTACACCTTC. Encoded protein: CASSQVRNYGYTF.

V gene TRBV9 combines with J gene TRBJ1-1; D is undetermined. The CDR3 contains 13 residues. Germline V gene sequence: CDR1 SGDLS, CDR2 YYNGEE. Trimming removed 0 bases at V and 1 base at J, with 4 bases between. The CDR3 DNA is TGTGCCAGCAGCGTAGGGGCGAACACTGAAGCTTTCTTT. Translating it yields CASSVGANTEAFF.

This clone appeared many times. The CDR3 protein is CSVAGYTGELFF. The CDR3 nucleotides are TGCAGCGTTGCCGGGTACACCGGGGAGCTGTTTTTT. The chain joins TRBV29-1 to TRBJ2-2; D is unclear. Trimming shortened V by 4 bases and J by 3 bases, and 6 bases separated the two germline ends. Germline values: CDR1 SQVTM, CDR2 ANQGSEA. The CDR3 runs 12 residues.

This chain uses TRBV11-2 with TRBJ2-7, with a weak D call TRBD2 (5 bases). Trimming stripped 1 base from V and 7 bases from J, with 14 bases between. CDR3 size: 14 residues. The germline CDR1 and CDR2 sequences are SGHAT and FQNNGV. CDR3 protein: CASSLVAGSTEQYF. In DNA form, the CDR3 reads TGTGCCAGCAGCTTAGTCGCGGGCAGCACAGAGCAGTACTTC.

This clone was seen a single time. This sequence joins TRBV4-1 and TRBJ1-2, with 9 bases that match TRBD1. The CDR3 is made up of 15 amino acids. Trimming at V came to 1 base and at J to 7 bases, leaving 7 bases not matched to a gene. In germline, CDR1 is MGHRA, CDR2 YSYEKL. CDR3 amino acids: CASSQGDRGVSGYTF. DNA of the CDR3: TGCGCCAGCAGCCAAGGTGACAGGGGGGTTTCTGGCTACACCTTC.

J is TRBJ2-4 and V is TRBV23-1, with 11 nucleotides matching TRBD1. TRBV23-1 counts as an open reading frame of uncertain function. The CDR3 totals 14 residues. Trimming cost V 7 bases and J 7 bases; bases outside gene matches: 6. CDR3 in amino acids: CASNRTGGMNIQYF. Here the CDR3 DNA reads TGCGCCAGCAATCGGACAGGGGGCATGAACATTCAGTACTTC.

Remarks on this clone: The same CDR3 also results from other DNA sequences found in this sample. The rearrangement uses TRBV20-1 and TRBJ2-3; a possible D gene is TRBD1 (5 bases). The CDR3 loop spans 11 amino acids. Between the trimmed V and J ends, which lost 0 bases and 8 bases, there was a span of 6 bases. Per the germline V gene, CDR1 is DFQATT and CDR2 is SNEGSKA (reference sequence). CDR3 coding DNA: TGCAGTGCTAGAGATAGGGGTACGCAGTATTTT. It is translated as CSARDRGTQYF.

The V call is TRBV5-1, the J call TRBJ2-7, with 10 bases fitting TRBD2. CDR3 length: 16 amino acids. J was trimmed by 0 bases and V by 5 bases; bases with no gene match: 8. CDR1 is SGHRS, CDR2 YFSETQ, per germline. The CDR3 coding sequence is TGCGCCAGCAGGGGCGGACTAGCGGATGTCTCCTACGAGCAGTACTTC. Translated, it gives CASRGGLADVSYEQYF.

The V and J genes are TRBV2 and TRBJ1-6, with TRBD1 as a possible D gene (6 bases). The CDR3 runs to 16 residues. Trimming took off 5 bases at V and 7 bases at J, with 18 bases between the two ends. Germline V gene data show CDR1 as SNHLY and CDR2 as FYNNEI. Written as DNA, the CDR3 is TGTGCCAGCAGTATTACCGGACAGCCAACGAATTCACCCCTCCACTTT. Translating it yields CASSITGQPTNSPLHF.

The chain couples TRBV11-2 to TRBJ1-2; 12 positions agree with TRBD1. V shed 5 bases and J 8 bases; nucleotides not matched to a gene: 6. This CDR3 is built from 14 residues. The germline CDR1 and CDR2 sequences are SGHAT and FQNNGV. The CDR3 here is CASSQGQGALGYTF. In nucleotides, the CDR3 is TGTGCCAGCAGCCAGGGACAGGGGGCGTTGGGCTACACCTTC.

The chain is built from TRBV20-1 and TRBJ2-7, with unresolved D. CDR1 and CDR2 from the germline V gene are DFQATT and SNEGSKA (reference sequence). Deletions cut 6 bases from V and 4 bases from J, with 10 bases between. The CDR3 covers 11 residues. The chain's CDR3 is CSASRFYEQYF. The CDR3 DNA sequence: TGCAGTGCCAGCAGGTTTTACGAGCAGTACTTC.

The genes are TRBV12-3 or TRBV12-4 and TRBJ1-1, with 7 bases fitting TRBD1. This CDR3 spans 13 amino acids. V was clipped by 3 bases and J by 6 bases; unmatched bases: 4. CDR3 coding DNA: TGTGCCAGCAGTTTTGGGCAGGGGGCTGAAGCTTTCTTT. Translation gives CASSFGQGAEAFF.

The chain combines TRBV5-8 with TRBJ1-2, with D hard to call. This CDR3 contains 13 residues. The ends were cut back, 4 bases at V and 8 bases at J, with 15 bases in the middle. The germline gives CDR1 SGHTS, CDR2 YDEGEE. CDR3 coding DNA: TGTGCCAGCAGCGAACAGATCTTTGGCGGCTACACCTTC. Its translation is CASSEQIFGGYTF.

V and J are TRBV3-1 (or the pseudogene TRBV3-2) and TRBJ1-1; D is possibly TRBD1 (5 bases). Germline V gene sequence: CDR1 LGHDT, CDR2 YNNKEL (reference sequence). The CDR3 loop spans 13 amino acids. Trimming left V 10 bases short and J 1 base short, with 13 bases between. CDR3 DNA: TGTGCCACCCACGGGGGAGCGAACACTGAAGCTTTCTTT. The encoded protein is CATHGGANTEAFF.